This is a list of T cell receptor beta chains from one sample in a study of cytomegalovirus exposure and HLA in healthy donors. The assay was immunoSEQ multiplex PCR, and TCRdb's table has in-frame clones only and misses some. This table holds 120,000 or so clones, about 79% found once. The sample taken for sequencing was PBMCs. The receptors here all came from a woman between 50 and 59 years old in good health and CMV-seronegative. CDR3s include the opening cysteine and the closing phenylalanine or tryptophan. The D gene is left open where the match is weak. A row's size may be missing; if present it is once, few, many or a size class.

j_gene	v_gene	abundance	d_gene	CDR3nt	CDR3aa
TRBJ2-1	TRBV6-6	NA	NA	TGTGCCAGCAGACGGGGGGCCGGGCTCCTATTTCGGTTCTTC	CASRRGAGLLFRFF
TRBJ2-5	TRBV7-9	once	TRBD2	TGTTCCAGCAGCTTAGAGGGAGCGGGGAATCAGTACTTC	CSSSLEGAGNQYF
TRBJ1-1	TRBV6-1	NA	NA	TGTGCCAGCAGTGATTCCGGGTCTGAAGCTTTCTTT	CASSDSGSEAFF
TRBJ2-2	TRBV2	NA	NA	TGTGCCAGCAGTAGACGGGGGGGTCCGGGACAGAAGATAACCGGGGAGCTGTTTTTT	CASSRRGGPGQKITGELFF
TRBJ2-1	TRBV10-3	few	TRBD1	TGTGCCATCAGTGATTGGGACAGCAACAATGAGCAGTTCTTC	CAISDWDSNNEQFF
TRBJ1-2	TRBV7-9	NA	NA	TGTGCCAGCAGCTCCACAGCCAACTATGGCTACACCTTC	CASSSTANYGYTF
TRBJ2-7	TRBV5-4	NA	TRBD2	TGTGCCAGCAGCTTGTTCGGGGGGGACGGTGAGCAGTACTTC	CASSLFGGDGEQYF
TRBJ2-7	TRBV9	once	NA	TGTGCCAGCAGCGTAGATGACAACGAGCAGTACTTC	CASSVDDNEQYF
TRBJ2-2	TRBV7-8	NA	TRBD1	TGTGCCAGCATTAATTCGGGACAGGGCGCCGGGGAGCTGTTTTTT	CASINSGQGAGELFF
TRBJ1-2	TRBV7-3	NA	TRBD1	TGTGCCAGCAGCCCAACAGGGGGCTCTGGCTACACCTTC	CASSPTGGSGYTF
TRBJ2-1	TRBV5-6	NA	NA	TGTGCCAGCAGCTTCGGCGCCCTGGGGGCGAATGAGCAGTTCTTC	CASSFGALGANEQFF